A selection of T cell receptor beta chains follows, all from one sample in a study of T cell changes during pregnancy in multiple sclerosis. This table comes from immunoSEQ multiplex PCR, and its TCRdb copy is limited to in-frame clones, with some not included. The table records around 100,000 clones, roughly 90% of them present only once. The material sequenced was peripheral blood, taken after pregnancy. The receptor source for this set is a female donor with multiple sclerosis, enrolled in a pregnancy study. Each CDR3 is given with its conserved first and last residue. A D gene is named only where the DNA matches it firmly. Not every row has a clone size; where given, it reads once, few, many or a size class.

cdr3_length	v_call	j_call	clone_size	d_call	cdr3_aa	cdr3_nt
16	TRBV18	TRBJ2-3	-	TRBD2	CASSPDLGRALNTQYF	TGTGCCAGCTCACCCGATTTGGGGAGGGCCCTGAATACGCAGTATTTT
15	TRBV9	TRBJ2-7	-	TRBD2	CASSLHGTTAYEQYF	TGTGCCAGCAGCCTACATGGGACTACCGCCTACGAGCAGTACTTC
19	TRBV10-1	TRBJ1-1	-	-	CASSESTQDRPAGGTEAFF	TGCGCCAGCAGTGAGTCGACGCAAGACCGACCAGCCGGGGGGACTGAAGCTTTCTTT
14	TRBV30	TRBJ2-1	-	TRBD1	CAWSPGTGYNEQFF	TGTGCCTGGAGCCCCGGGACAGGGTACAATGAGCAGTTCTTC
15	TRBV5-4	TRBJ2-3	-	TRBD1	CASSVRTGGIDTQYF	TGTGCCAGCAGCGTGCGGACAGGGGGTATAGATACGCAGTATTTT
14	TRBV5-5	TRBJ2-7	-	TRBD1	CASSFGTGAYEQYF	TGTGCCAGCAGCTTCGGGACAGGGGCATACGAGCAGTACTTC
15	TRBV11-3	TRBJ1-1	-	TRBD1	CASSSGQGETTEAFF	TGTGCCAGCAGCTCGGGACAGGGAGAAACAACTGAAGCTTTCTTT
12	TRBV7-9	TRBJ2-6	-	-	CASSSQANVLTF	TGTGCCAGCAGTAGTCAGGCCAACGTCCTGACTTTC
12	TRBV7-3	TRBJ2-1	-	-	CASSSPGGTQFF	TGTGCCAGCAGCTCTCCCGGGGGAACGCAGTTCTTC
14	TRBV6-5	TRBJ1-1	-	-	CASSRDTLVTEAFF	TGTGCCAGCAGTCGAGACACCCTGGTCACTGAAGCTTTCTTT
15	TRBV28	TRBJ1-1	-	TRBD1	CASSSSGTGYTEAFF	TGTGCCAGCAGTTCATCCGGGACAGGGTATACTGAAGCTTTCTTT
15	TRBV14	TRBJ2-1	-	TRBD2	CASSQTGLGGGEQFF	TGTGCCAGCAGCCAGACGGGACTAGGAGGAGGTGAGCAGTTCTTC
15	TRBV5-1	TRBJ2-5	-	TRBD2	CASSLTSGIQETQYF	TGCGCCAGCAGCTTGACTAGCGGGATACAAGAGACCCAGTACTTC
14	TRBV6-1	TRBJ2-7	-	-	CASRPAGSTYEQYF	TGTGCCAGCAGGCCCGCGGGTTCGACCTACGAGCAGTACTTC
13	TRBV29-1	TRBJ1-6	few	TRBD1	CSARQGPNSPLHF	TGCAGCGCTAGACAGGGACCAAATTCACCCCTCCACTTT
15	TRBV7-9	TRBJ1-4	-	-	CASSLAGADNEKLFF	TGTGCCAGCAGCTTAGCAGGGGCAGATAATGAAAAACTGTTTTTT
12	TRBV5-1	TRBJ2-7	-	-	CASSLNLYEQYF	TGCGCCAGCAGCTTGAATCTCTACGAGCAGTACTTC
15	TRBV6-1	TRBJ2-3	-	TRBD2	CASKPSGNPADTQYF	TGTGCCAGCAAACCTAGCGGGAATCCAGCAGATACGCAGTATTTT
15	TRBV9	TRBJ1-1	-	TRBD1	CASSSEDRKNTEAFF	TGTGCCAGCAGCTCAGAGGACAGGAAGAACACTGAAGCTTTCTTT
14	TRBV18	TRBJ2-7	-	TRBD1	CASSPDRDSYEQYF	TGTGCCAGCTCCCCGGACAGGGATTCCTACGAGCAGTACTTC
15	TRBV19	TRBJ2-1	-	TRBD2	CASGWTSGSIDEQFF	TGTGCCAGTGGTTGGACTAGCGGGAGTATCGATGAGCAGTTCTTC
16	TRBV28	TRBJ2-1	-	TRBD2	CASSLEGGSSYNEQFF	TGTGCCAGCAGTTTAGAGGGCGGGAGTTCCTACAATGAGCAGTTCTTC
16	TRBV7-9	TRBJ1-2	-	-	CASSLNNPGFDYGYTF	TGTGCCAGCAGCTTAAATAATCCGGGATTCGACTATGGCTACACCTTC
15	TRBV11-2	TRBJ1-1	-	-	CASSPRRYPGTEAFF	TGTGCCAGCAGCCCAAGGAGGTACCCTGGGACTGAAGCTTTCTTT
16	TRBV18	TRBJ2-5	-	TRBD1	CASSPLGQGLTETQYF	TGTGCCAGCTCACCTCTAGGACAGGGGTTAACGGAGACCCAGTACTTC
15	TRBV4-1	TRBJ1-5	-	-	CASSQDISGNQPQHF	TGCGCCAGCAGCCAAGATATATCAGGGAATCAGCCCCAGCATTTT
15	TRBV18	TRBJ2-2	-	TRBD1	CASSPLQTGTGELFF	TGTGCCAGCTCACCACTGCAGACAGGGACCGGGGAGCTGTTTTTT
16	TRBV6-5	TRBJ2-1	-	TRBD2	CASSYSYSGRGNEQFF	TGTGCCAGCAGTTACTCGTATAGCGGGAGGGGAAATGAGCAGTTCTTC
12	TRBV6-1	TRBJ2-7	-	-	CASSQTAYEQYF	TGTGCCAGCAGTCAAACGGCCTACGAGCAGTACTTC
16	TRBV7-9	TRBJ2-7	-	-	CASSFEASVTSYEQYF	TGTGCCAGCAGCTTTGAGGCCTCGGTTACAAGTTACGAGCAGTACTTC
15	TRBV7-6	TRBJ2-1	-	-	CASNEESGSYNEQFF	TGTGCCAGCAACGAGGAGAGCGGGTCCTACAATGAGCAGTTCTTC
16	TRBV9	TRBJ2-1	-	-	CASSRIDLSSYNEQFF	TGTGCCAGCAGCCGTATAGACTTGAGCTCCTACAATGAGCAGTTCTTC
14	TRBV27	TRBJ1-5	-	-	CASYPKGAAQPQHF	TGTGCCAGCTATCCTAAAGGGGCGGCTCAGCCCCAGCATTTT
16	TRBV15	TRBJ2-7	-	-	CATSRSGTPGAPEQYF	TGTGCCACCAGCAGAAGTGGGACTCCGGGAGCCCCGGAGCAGTACTTC
13	TRBV6-6	TRBJ1-1	-	-	CASTLTENTEAFF	TGTGCCAGCACCCTGACAGAGAACACTGAAGCTTTCTTT
14	TRBV7-2	TRBJ1-5	-	-	CASSLGQRGQPQHF	TGTGCCAGCAGCTTAGGACAGCGAGGACAGCCCCAGCATTTT
12	TRBV7-2	TRBJ2-7	-	-	CASSLEPYEQYF	TGTGCCAGCAGCTTAGAGCCCTACGAGCAGTACTTC
11	TRBV19	TRBJ1-1	-	-	CASSAGNEAFF	TGTGCCAGTAGTGCAGGGAATGAAGCTTTCTTT
16	TRBV9	TRBJ2-5	-	TRBD2	CASSVGGQATFETQYF	TGTGCCAGCAGCGTGGGAGGGCAGGCGACGTTCGAGACCCAGTACTTC
15	TRBV5-4	TRBJ1-6	-	TRBD1	CASSLDRGINSPLHF	TGTGCCAGCAGCTTGGACAGGGGGATCAATTCACCCCTCCACTTT
13	TRBV28	TRBJ2-7	once	-	CASSFDSSYEQYF	TGTGCCAGCAGTTTTGACAGCTCCTACGAGCAGTACTTC
14	TRBV10-3	TRBJ1-1	-	-	CAISGTDLNTEAFF	TGTGCCATCAGTGGGACAGACCTGAACACTGAAGCTTTCTTT
14	TRBV19	TRBJ2-7	-	TRBD1	CASSRGQGSYEQYF	TGTGCCAGTAGCCGAGGACAGGGAAGCTACGAGCAGTACTTC
18	TRBV13	TRBJ2-5	-	TRBD2	CASSLVGLAGWGQETQYF	TGTGCCAGCAGCTTAGTCGGCCTAGCGGGGTGGGGACAAGAGACCCAGTACTTC
13	TRBV19	TRBJ1-5	-	-	CASSIEFNQPQHF	TGTGCCAGTAGTATTGAGTTCAATCAGCCCCAGCATTTT
12	TRBV11-1	TRBJ2-3	-	-	CASSSRLDTQYF	TGTGCCAGCAGCTCTAGACTAGATACGCAGTATTTT
17	TRBV4-2	TRBJ2-1	once	-	CASSQDLFLSSYNEQFF	TGTGCCAGCAGCCAAGATCTTTTTCTGAGCTCCTACAATGAGCAGTTCTTC
16	TRBV4-1	TRBJ2-2	-	TRBD1	CASSQVRGQNTGELFF	TGCGCCAGCAGCCAAGTCAGGGGGCAAAACACCGGGGAGCTGTTTTTT